A single sample is the source of the 30 T cell receptor beta chains below, sequenced in a study of blood T cell repertoires in COVID-19. Clones were read by immunoSEQ multiplex PCR, and TCRdb kept only the in-frame ones, dropping some. The sample lists about 260,000 clones, approximately 90% occurring once. The sequencing input was peripheral blood. The receptors come from a woman aged 40 to 50 with acute or convalescent COVID-19.

CDR3 in DNA: TGTGCCAGCAGTAAATCGACTAGCGGGGGGATGTACAATGAGCAGTTCTTC. Its translation is CASSKSTSGGMYNEQFF. The V gene is TRBV2, the J gene TRBJ2-1; 13 positions match TRBD2. This CDR3 spans 17 amino acids. The germline CDR1 and CDR2 sequences are SNHLY and FYNNEI. V was clipped by 5 bases and J by 4 bases; unmatched bases: 8.

The chain carries TRBV19 and TRBJ1-6; D is uncertain. This CDR3 has 14 amino acids. Trimming removed 5 bases from V and 8 bases from J, with 13 bases in between. Germline CDR1 reads LNHDA; CDR2 reads SQIVND (reference sequence). CDR3 amino acids: CASSPPGRDSPLHF. CDR3 nucleotides: TGTGCCAGTAGTCCCCCGGGTCGGGATTCACCCCTCCACTTT.

The table lists this clone with many counts. The rearrangement uses TRBV2 and TRBJ2-5, with no clear D. Between the trimmed V and J ends, which lost 4 bases and 2 bases, there was a span of 5 bases. The germline V gene has CDR1 SNHLY and CDR2 FYNNEI. The CDR3 has 12 residues. CDR3 residues: CASSVTQETQYF. The CDR3 DNA is TGTGCCAGCAGTGTCACTCAAGAGACCCAGTACTTC.

The genes are TRBV5-6 and TRBJ2-7; D is unresolved. V lost 3 bases to trimming and J lost 3 bases, with 13 bases between them. There are 14 residues in the CDR3. CDR1 SGHDT and CDR2 YYEEEE come from the germline V gene. CDR3 sequence: CASSSYMRIYEQYV. The CDR3 DNA follows: TGTGCCAGCAGCTCATATATGAGAATCTACGAGCAGTACGTC.

The V call is TRBV5-5, the J call TRBJ2-1; TRBD1 matches 9 bases. The CDR3 loop spans 15 amino acids. CDR1 and CDR2 from the germline V gene are SGHKS and YYEKEE (reference sequence). Germline trimming cut 6 bases from V and 3 bases from J; bases unmatched to any gene: 7. CDR3 region: CASKGRQGDYNEQFF. Here the CDR3 DNA reads TGTGCCAGCAAAGGTCGACAGGGGGACTACAATGAGCAGTTCTTC.

The rearrangement joins TRBV6-5 to TRBJ1-1; possibly TRBD1 for D (5 bases). CDR3 size: 13 residues. Germline loops: CDR1 MNHEY, CDR2 SVGAGI. The V end lost 8 bases, the J end lost 10 bases, and 20 bases lay between the germline ends. The CDR3 DNA follows: TGTGCCAGCGGGGGGGAGGTAGGCTTCGGAGCTTTCTTT. Encoded protein: CASGGEVGFGAFF.

V gene TRBV6-2 or TRBV6-3 combines with J gene TRBJ2-3, with TRBD2 matching over 9 bases. Germline trimming cut 1 base from V and 2 bases from J; bases unmatched to any gene: 7. Germline assignment: CDR1 MNHEY and CDR2 SVGEGT. The CDR3 runs to 17 residues. CDR3 sequence (DNA): TGTGCCAGCAGTTACTTTCCAGCGGGGGGCCTCACAGATACGCAGTATTTT. It encodes CASSYFPAGGLTDTQYF.

The gene calls are TRBV7-9 and TRBJ1-6; possibly TRBD1 for D (5 bases). The V end lost 1 base, the J end lost 7 bases, and 8 bases lay between the germline ends. The germline gives CDR1 SEHNR, CDR2 FQNEAQ (reference sequence). The CDR3 runs to 14 residues. The CDR3, as DNA: TGTGCCAGCAGCTTAGTTGGGGGGAATTCACCCCTCCACTTT. As protein: CASSLVGGNSPLHF.

The chain links TRBV7-3 to TRBJ1-2, with D unclear. CDR1 SGHTA and CDR2 FQGTGA come from the germline V gene. The CDR3 spans 13 residues. V was clipped by 11 bases and J by 0 bases, with 13 bases between them. CDR3: CASSPSANYGYTF. The CDR3 coding sequence is TGTGCCTCTTCCCCGTCGGCTAACTATGGCTACACCTTC.

This chain uses TRBV18 with TRBJ2-1; TRBD2 agrees at 10 bases. V was pared by 3 bases and J by 4 bases, with 3 bases of the junction left unmatched. In germline, CDR1 is KGHSH, CDR2 LQKENI. The CDR3 runs to 15 residues. Here the CDR3 DNA reads TGTGCCAGCTCACCCGGACTAGCGGAATACAATGAGCAGTTCTTC. Amino acid sequence: CASSPGLAEYNEQFF.

V usage is TRBV2 and J usage is TRBJ2-7; D gene uncertain. Deletions cut 3 bases from V and 6 bases from J, with 15 bases between. The CDR3 is made up of 14 amino acids. Germline V gives CDR1 SNHLY, CDR2 FYNNEI. The CDR3 region has the DNA TGTGCCAGCAGTGATACGACAATGTTGGGCGAGCAGTACGTC. Residues: CASSDTTMLGEQYV.

This chain connects TRBV24-1 to TRBJ2-3, with 7 bases identical to TRBD2. The V and J ends lost 12 bases and 0 bases, in that order; junction bases with no gene match: 8. The CDR3 consists of 14 residues. Germline V lookup: CDR1 KGHDR, CDR2 SFDVKD. CDR3 nucleotides: TGTGCCCCGGAGGGAGGGACTAGCACAGATACGCAGTATTTT. Its translation is CAPEGGTSTDTQYF.

This clone was counted a single time. The V gene is TRBV10-3, the J gene TRBJ1-5; 7 nucleotides line up with TRBD1. The V segment lost 6 bases and the J segment 4 bases; nucleotides outside the gene matches: 9. Germline values: CDR1 ENHRY, CDR2 SYGVKD. The CDR3 consists of 15 residues. The CDR3 DNA reads TGTGCCATCAGGGAGACGGGACAGCTTAATCAGCCCCAGCATTTT. As protein: CAIRETGQLNQPQHF.

V usage is TRBV28 and J usage is TRBJ1-1; 8 bases fit TRBD1. The V gene end was trimmed by 10 bases and the J gene end by 0 bases; junction bases not matched to a gene: 7. The CDR3 totals 14 residues. Germline V gene lookup returns CDR1 MDHEN and CDR2 SYDVKM. The CDR3 sequence: CATQGEGMNTEAFF. The CDR3 coding sequence is TGTGCCACACAGGGGGAGGGTATGAACACTGAAGCTTTCTTT.

V usage is TRBV10-2 and J usage is TRBJ1-2; a weak D match, TRBD1 (5 bases). The ends were cut back, 8 bases at V and 8 bases at J, with 12 bases in the middle. Germline V CDR1 and CDR2: WSHSY, SAAADI. The CDR3 has 11 amino acids. CDR3 nucleotide sequence: TGCGCCAGCCGTCAGGGCCCGGGCTACACCTTC. Its protein product is CASRQGPGYTF.

To note about this clone: Other DNA sequences within the sample encode an identical CDR3. The chain uses TRBV12-3 or TRBV12-4 and TRBJ1-2, with D tentatively TRBD1 (6 bases). Trimming took off 7 bases at V and 2 bases at J, with 11 bases between the two ends. The CDR3 runs to 13 residues. CDR3 sequence: CASTPGQNYGYTF. In nucleotides, the CDR3 is TGTGCCAGCACCCCTGGACAGAACTATGGCTACACCTTC.

This rearrangement joins TRBV9 to TRBJ2-7, with TRBD2 matching 13 bases. The CDR3 consists of 14 residues. Germline trimming cut 4 bases from V and 4 bases from J; bases unmatched to any gene: 2. CDR1 is SGDLS, CDR2 YYNGEE, per germline. The CDR3 DNA reads as TGTGCCAGCAGCCCGGGACTAGCGGGGTACGAGCAGTACGTC. This sequence encodes CASSPGLAGYEQYV.

The CDR3 protein is CASSVVGGQGAEQYV. In DNA, the CDR3 is TGTGCCAGCAGTGTAGTCGGGGGACAGGGGGCCGAGCAGTACGTC. This chain uses TRBV2 with TRBJ2-7; 12 positions agree with TRBD1. J lost 6 bases, V lost 4 bases, and 7 bases had no gene match. Per germline, CDR1 SNHLY and CDR2 FYNNEI. This CDR3 region has 15 residues.

The chain joins TRBV19 to TRBJ1-1; 8 bases align to TRBD1. V lost 7 bases to trimming and J lost 5 bases; unmatched junction nucleotides: 12. The CDR3 loop spans 15 amino acids. Germline V CDR1 and CDR2: LNHDA, SQIVND (reference sequence). CDR3 residues: CASIGQGELLTEAFF. Here the CDR3 DNA reads TGTGCCAGTATCGGACAGGGTGAGCTTTTAACTGAAGCTTTCTTT.

V is TRBV19 and J is TRBJ1-5; 7 bases fit TRBD1. CDR3 length: 15 residues. The V segment lost 7 bases and the J segment 0 bases; nucleotides outside the gene matches: 6. Germline-derived CDR1 and CDR2 are LNHDA and SQIVND (reference sequence). CDR3 protein: CASTPGQNSNQPQHF. CDR3 DNA: TGTGCCAGTACCCCGGGACAGAATAGCAATCAGCCCCAGCATTTT.

This clone occurred a few times. Other nucleotide sequences in the sample specify the same CDR3. The chain carries TRBV7-3 and TRBJ2-3; 7 bases map to TRBD1. The CDR3 sequence is 14 residues long. Per germline, CDR1 SGHTA and CDR2 FQGTGA. V shed 6 bases and J 2 bases; nucleotides not matched to a gene: 5. This CDR3 reads CASSPGGITDTQYF. CDR3 nucleotides: TGTGCCAGCAGTCCAGGGGGAATCACAGATACGCAGTATTTT.

The chain uses TRBV14 and TRBJ1-6; maybe TRBD1 (6 bases). V was cut by 4 bases and J by 4 bases, with 8 bases left in between. Germline V lookup: CDR1 SGHDN, CDR2 FVKESK. The CDR3 totals 14 residues. The CDR3 sequence: CASSPQGYNSPLHF. Written as DNA, the CDR3 is TGTGCCAGCAGCCCACAGGGATATAATTCACCCCTCCACTTT.

The V and J genes are TRBV30 and TRBJ1-5; 7 nucleotides align to TRBD1. This CDR3 is built from 13 residues. The V gene end was trimmed by 2 bases and the J gene end by 6 bases; junction bases not matched to a gene: 4. CDR1 and CDR2 (germline): GTSNPN, SVGIG (reference sequence). CDR3 coding DNA: TGTGCCTGGAGTAAACAGGGGACTCAGCCCCAGCATTTT. It specifies CAWSKQGTQPQHF.

This chain joins TRBV2 and TRBJ2-1; TRBD2 matches 15 bases. The CDR3 extends over 16 amino acids. CDR1 is SNHLY and CDR2 is FYNNEI in the germline V gene. After removal of 11 bases from V and 0 bases from J, the junction contained 5 bases not matched to a gene. The CDR3 protein is CAAPGLAGGSYNEQFF. Here the CDR3 DNA reads TGTGCCGCACCGGGACTAGCGGGGGGCTCCTACAATGAGCAGTTCTTC.

The chain joins TRBV27 to TRBJ2-7, with 9 bases fitting TRBD2. CDR3 length: 14 residues. The germline V gene has CDR1 MNHEY and CDR2 SMNVEV (reference sequence). V shed 4 bases and J 7 bases; nucleotides not matched to a gene: 8. DNA of the CDR3: TGTGCCAGCAGTTCCATGGGACTAGCTCAAGAGCAGTACGTC. This encodes CASSSMGLAQEQYV.

V gene TRBV5-1 combines with J gene TRBJ2-3; D perhaps matches TRBD1 (5 bases). CDR1 SGHRS and CDR2 YFSETQ come from the germline V gene. This CDR3 region has 15 residues. Trimming cost V 0 bases and J 1 base, with 9 bases left between them. CDR3 DNA sequence: TGCGCCAGCAGCTTGGTGCAGGGCGGCACAGATACGCAGTATTTT. Translating it yields CASSLVQGGTDTQYF.

This clone was picked up a small number of times. The genes are TRBV5-5 and TRBJ1-2; TRBD1 might be the D (5 bases). The CDR3 totals 14 residues. V was shortened by 6 bases and J by 5 bases, with 17 bases between the two germline ends. Germline CDR1 is SGHKS and CDR2 is YYEKEE (reference sequence). The CDR3 here is CASNVGGRRYGYTF. CDR3 coding DNA: TGTGCCAGCAATGTCGGGGGGAGACGGTATGGCTACACCTTC.

This chain links TRBV7-2 with TRBJ2-2; D gene ambiguous. This CDR3 comprises 16 residues. Trimming removed 5 bases from V and 2 bases from J, with 15 bases in between. Germline lookup yields CDR1 SGHTA and CDR2 FQGNSA. CDR3 DNA: TGTGCCAGCAGCCCGACACAGCTTAGAAACACCGGGGAGCTGTTTTTT. Translating gives CASSPTQLRNTGELFF.

The CDR3 bases are TGCAGCGTCGCACTAGCGGGACGCAGCACAGATACGCAGTATTTT. Translated, it gives CSVALAGRSTDTQYF. The chain employs TRBV29-1 and TRBJ2-3, with TRBD2 matching over 10 bases. The germline V gene has CDR1 SQVTM and CDR2 ANQGSEA. J was trimmed by 0 bases and V by 6 bases; bases with no gene match: 6. This CDR3 comprises 15 residues.

V and J are TRBV7-3 and TRBJ2-1; D may be TRBD2 (6 bases). Trimming left V 1 base short and J 6 bases short, with 13 bases between. There are 15 residues in the CDR3. Germline V gene lookup returns CDR1 SGHTA and CDR2 FQGTGA. The DNA of the CDR3 is TGTGCCAGCAGCTTAAATTTAGGACTACTCAATGAGCAGTTCTTC. It encodes CASSLNLGLLNEQFF.